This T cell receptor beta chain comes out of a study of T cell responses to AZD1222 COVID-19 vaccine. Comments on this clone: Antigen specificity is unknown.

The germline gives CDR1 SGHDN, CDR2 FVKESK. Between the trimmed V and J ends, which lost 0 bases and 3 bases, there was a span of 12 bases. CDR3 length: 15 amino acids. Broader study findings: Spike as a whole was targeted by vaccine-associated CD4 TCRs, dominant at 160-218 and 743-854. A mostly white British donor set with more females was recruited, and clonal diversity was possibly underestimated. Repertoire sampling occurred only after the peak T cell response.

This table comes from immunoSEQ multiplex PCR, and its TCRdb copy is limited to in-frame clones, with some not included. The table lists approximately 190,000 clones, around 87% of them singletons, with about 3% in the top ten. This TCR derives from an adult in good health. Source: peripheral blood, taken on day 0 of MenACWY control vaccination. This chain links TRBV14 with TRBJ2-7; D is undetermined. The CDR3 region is CASSQEVSYHYEQYF. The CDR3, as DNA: TGTGCCAGCAGCCAAGAGGTCAGTTATCACTACGAGCAGTACTTC.